The 20 T cell receptor beta chains below come from one sample, sequenced in a study of cytotoxic CD8 clonotypes in ibrutinib-treated CLL. Repertoires were generated with immunoSEQ multiplex PCR, while TCRdb's copy carries only in-frame clones and drops some. Altogether approximately 200,000 clones are present, around 72% being singletons, with the ten largest covering over 10%. The material sequenced was PBMCs, taken after 24 months of ibrutinib treatment. These receptors all come from a human donor with chronic lymphocytic leukemia.

The rearrangement uses TRBV15 and TRBJ2-7, with TRBD2 matching 12 bases. The J segment lost 5 bases and the V segment lost 3 bases, leaving 11 bases of the junction unmatched. The CDR3 is 17 amino acids. CDR1 LNHNV and CDR2 YYDKDF come from the germline V gene (reference sequence). The CDR3, as DNA: TGTGCCACCAGCAGGGGACTGACTAGCGGGAGACGTAACGAGCAGTACTTC. Amino acids: CATSRGLTSGRRNEQYF.

The chain couples TRBV6-5 to TRBJ1-2; D might be TRBD1 (5 bases). With 0 bases removed from V and 7 bases from J, the gap between germline ends came to 15 bases. The CDR3 covers 15 residues. Per germline, CDR1 MNHEY and CDR2 SVGAGI. The CDR3 sequence is CASSYSGQGNLGYTF. The CDR3 nucleotides read TGTGCCAGCAGTTACTCGGGCCAGGGTAATCTTGGCTACACCTTC.

J is TRBJ1-2 and V is TRBV4-3; possible D gene TRBD1, 5 bases. Between the trimmed V and J ends, which lost 1 base and 4 bases, there was a span of 7 bases. This CDR3 is 13 amino acids long. Germline CDR1 reads LGHNA; CDR2 reads YSLEER. The CDR3 region has the DNA TGCGCCAGCAGCCAAGGACAGACCTATGGCTACACCTTC. It translates to CASSQGQTYGYTF.

The V call is TRBV7-9, the J call TRBJ2-3; the D gene is possibly TRBD1 (6 bases). This CDR3 spans 14 amino acids. Trimming stripped 5 bases from V and 8 bases from J, with 17 bases between. Germline assignment: CDR1 SEHNR and CDR2 FQNEAQ (reference sequence). CDR3 sequence reads: CASSPGQSLVTQYF. CDR3 DNA sequence: TGTGCCAGCAGCCCTGGACAGAGTCTGGTTACGCAGTATTTT.

Here the CDR3 DNA reads TGTGCCAGCAGCCGGGACTACCAAGAGACCCAGTACTTC. Its translation: CASSRDYQETQYF. The chain recombines TRBV11-2 with TRBJ2-5; D possibly corresponds to TRBD2 (6 bases). The V end lost 5 bases, the J end lost 0 bases, and 7 bases lay between the germline ends. The germline gives CDR1 SGHAT, CDR2 FQNNGV. This CDR3 spans 13 amino acids.

The table lists this clone with a count of one. J is TRBJ1-3 and V is TRBV10-3; a possible D gene is TRBD1 (5 bases). Germline V CDR1 and CDR2: ENHRY, SYGVKD. This CDR3 is built from 14 residues. The CDR3 loop is CATRESGRGNTIYF. The CDR3 coding sequence is TGTGCGACCAGGGAGAGCGGGCGGGGAAACACCATATATTTT.

The chain joins TRBV5-1 to TRBJ2-5, with D possibly being TRBD1 or TRBD2 (5 bases each). With 0 bases removed from V and 1 base from J, the gap between germline ends came to 10 bases. Germline-derived CDR1 and CDR2 are SGHRS and YFSETQ. CDR3 length equals 15 residues. CDR3 sequence: CASSLEGTPQETQYF. CDR3 bases: TGCGCCAGCAGCTTGGAGGGGACCCCCCAAGAGACCCAGTACTTC.

The sample holds a few counts of this clone. The V gene is TRBV5-1, the J gene TRBJ2-1; 14 nucleotides match TRBD2. Germline V CDR1 and CDR2: SGHRS, YFSETQ. This CDR3 has 17 residues. J gave up 7 bases and V 0 bases, and 6 bases lay outside the gene matches. The CDR3 sequence is CASSLGLAGGPGNEQFF. For the CDR3, the DNA is TGCGCCAGCAGCTTGGGACTAGCGGGAGGGCCGGGAAATGAGCAGTTCTTC.

A single count supports this clone. The chain links TRBV29-1 to TRBJ2-5; D unresolved. Germline V gene sequence: CDR1 SQVTM, CDR2 ANQGSEA. V was cut by 0 bases and J by 6 bases, with 11 bases left in between. This CDR3 region has 13 residues. CDR3 coding DNA: TGCAGCGTTGAAGAAGGGTGGGGAAAGACCCAGTACTTC. Translating gives CSVEEGWGKTQYF.

The sample holds a few counts of this clone. V and J are TRBV7-8 and TRBJ2-7, with D possibly matching TRBD2 (6 bases). In germline, CDR1 is SGHVS, CDR2 FQNEAQ. The germline V and J ends were trimmed by 5 bases and 3 bases, with 14 bases remaining between them. The length of the CDR3 is 14 residues. This CDR3 is CASSPGTVRYEQYF. The CDR3 DNA is TGTGCCAGCAGCCCAGGGACTGTACGCTACGAGCAGTACTTC.

V usage is TRBV6-6 and J usage is TRBJ2-3; D may correspond to TRBD1 or TRBD2 (5 bases each). The CDR3 runs to 16 residues. V dropped 8 bases and J dropped 2 bases, with 20 bases sitting between them. From germline, CDR1 is MNHNY and CDR2 SVGAGI (reference sequence). CDR3 sequence (DNA): TGTGCCAGCGACCGGGACGGCAGTCCCTACACAGATACGCAGTATTTT. It codes for CASDRDGSPYTDTQYF.

This clone was seen a handful of times. The CDR3 sequence is CASSGARGAPRYEQYF. CDR3 in DNA: TGTGCCAGCAGTGGGGCCCGGGGTGCGCCCCGCTACGAGCAGTACTTC. The chain combines TRBV6-1 with TRBJ2-7, with D tentatively TRBD2 (5 bases). V was shortened by 4 bases and J by 3 bases, with 19 bases between the two germline ends. The CDR3 totals 16 residues. Per the germline V gene, CDR1 is MNHNS and CDR2 is SASEGT.

The V gene is TRBV28, the J gene TRBJ2-7; the match to TRBD1 covers 10 bases. CDR3 length: 15 residues. Germline trimming cut 5 bases from V and 4 bases from J; bases unmatched to any gene: 8. Per germline, CDR1 MDHEN and CDR2 SYDVKM. CDR3 bases: TGTGCCAGCAGTCGACCGGGACAGGGGTTGTACGAGCAGTACTTC. Encoded protein: CASSRPGQGLYEQYF.

This clone was detected only a few times. The J gene is TRBJ2-7, the V gene TRBV19; no reliable D call. V was pared by 2 bases and J by 3 bases, with 11 bases between. The germline gives CDR1 LNHDA, CDR2 SQIVND (reference sequence). This CDR3 is built from 14 residues. Here the CDR3 reads CASSILGHYYEQYF. In nucleotides, the CDR3 is TGTGCCAGTAGTATACTTGGGCACTACTACGAGCAGTACTTC. The complete variable domain, with remaining parts taken from reference TRBV19 and TRBJ2-7, reads DGGITQSPKYLFRKEGQNVTLSCEQNLNHDAMYWYRQDPGQGLRLIYYSQIVNDFQKGDIAEGYSVSREKKESFPLTVTSAQKNPTAFYLCASSILGHYYEQYFGPGTRLTVT.

The chain is built from TRBV19 and TRBJ2-1, with D perhaps matching TRBD2 (5 bases). Germline CDR1 is LNHDA and CDR2 is SQIVND (reference sequence). This CDR3 has 15 residues. V was clipped by 3 bases and J by 4 bases, with 13 bases between them. The CDR3 protein is CASSISLAPYNEQFF. As DNA, the CDR3 is TGTGCCAGTAGTATTTCCCTAGCACCTTACAATGAGCAGTTCTTC.

The gene calls are TRBV27 and TRBJ2-7; 8 bases agree with TRBD1. CDR1 is MNHEY and CDR2 is SMNVEV in the germline V gene (reference sequence). V trimming: 5 bases; J trimming: 0 bases; junction bases outside the gene matches: 15. The CDR3 extends over 18 amino acids. CDR3 sequence: CASSPGQGDRRASYEQYF. CDR3 bases: TGTGCCAGCAGTCCAGGACAGGGAGATAGGCGGGCCTCCTACGAGCAGTACTTC.

The DNA of the CDR3 is TGTGCCAGCAGCTTAGCGGGAGCGGGAACAGATACGCAGTATTTT. Translation gives CASSLAGAGTDTQYF. This chain connects TRBV7-2 to TRBJ2-3; TRBD2 matches 7 bases. This CDR3 has 15 residues. Trimming at V came to 0 bases and at J to 3 bases, leaving 3 bases not matched to a gene. CDR1 and CDR2 from the germline V gene are SGHTA and FQGNSA.

The V and J genes are TRBV19 and TRBJ1-5; D may be TRBD1 (5 bases). Trimming left V 1 base short and J 2 bases short, with 9 bases between. Germline loops: CDR1 LNHDA, CDR2 SQIVND (reference sequence). CDR3 length equals 15 residues. CDR3 residues: CASSIVQGGNQPQHF. In DNA, the CDR3 is TGTGCCAGTAGTATAGTTCAGGGCGGCAATCAGCCCCAGCATTTT.

Notes on this clone: Compared with germline, one end of the junction differs, possibly owing to a read error. The chain employs TRBV7-3 and TRBJ2-1, with TRBD1 identical over 7 bases. CDR3 length: 17 residues. From germline, CDR1 is SGHTA and CDR2 FQGTGA. In nucleotides, the CDR3 is TGTGCCAGCAGGTTAAGGTGGTCCGGGACAGCATACAATGAGCAGTTCTTC. Amino acids: CASRLRWSGTAYNEQFF.

This clone is deemed medium-sized. The V and J genes are TRBV7-2 and TRBJ2-5; unclear D gene. The CDR3 has 14 amino acids. V was trimmed by 0 bases and J by 5 bases, leaving 10 bases between them. Germline values: CDR1 SGHTA, CDR2 FQGNSA. The CDR3: CASSLAGVVETQYF. The CDR3 nucleotides are TGTGCCAGCAGCTTAGCCGGAGTGGTGGAGACCCAGTACTTC.